This TCR beta chain appears in the sequencing data of a study of blood T cell repertoires in COVID-19. In the study overall: Acute and convalescent COVID-19 specimens originated in the United States, Italy and Spain. Sample material is recorded as cDNA or gDNA derived from T cells, B-cell-depleted T cells, or PBMCs.

Original processing methods: Scientists estimated how many nucleated cells there were by amplifying reference gene primers. Assay: immunoSEQ multiplex PCR; the TCRdb copy retains only in-frame clones and omits some. The DNA gave D and trimming, while V, J and clone size come from that table. The sample includes 140,000 to 150,000 clones, 75% to 90% of them seen just once. Germline loops: CDR1 MDHEN, CDR2 SYDVKM. The CDR3 is 15 residues long. With 6 bases clipped from V and 3 bases from J, the junction kept 5 bases outside the gene matches. The source of this sequence is a man in his sixties with active or convalescent COVID-19. The sample was peripheral blood. This chain links TRBV28 with TRBJ2-6; 7 bases map to TRBD1. The CDR3 is CASRLRGLGANVLTF. CDR3 nucleotide sequence: TGTGCCAGCAGACTGAGGGGGCTTGGGGCCAACGTCCTGACTTTC.